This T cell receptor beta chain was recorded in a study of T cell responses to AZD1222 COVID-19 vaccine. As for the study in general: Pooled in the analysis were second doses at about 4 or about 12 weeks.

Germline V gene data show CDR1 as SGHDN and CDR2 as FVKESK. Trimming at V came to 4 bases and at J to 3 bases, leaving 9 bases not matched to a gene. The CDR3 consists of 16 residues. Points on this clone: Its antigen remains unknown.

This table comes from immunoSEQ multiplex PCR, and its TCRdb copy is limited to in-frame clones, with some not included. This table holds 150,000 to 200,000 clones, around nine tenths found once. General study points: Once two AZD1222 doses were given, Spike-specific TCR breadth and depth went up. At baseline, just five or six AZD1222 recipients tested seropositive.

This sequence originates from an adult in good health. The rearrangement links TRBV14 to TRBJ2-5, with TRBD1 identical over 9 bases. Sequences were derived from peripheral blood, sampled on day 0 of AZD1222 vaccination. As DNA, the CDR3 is TGTGCCAGCAGCCCCGGGACCCGGACAGGGGAAGAGACCCAGTACTTC. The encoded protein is CASSPGTRTGEETQYF.